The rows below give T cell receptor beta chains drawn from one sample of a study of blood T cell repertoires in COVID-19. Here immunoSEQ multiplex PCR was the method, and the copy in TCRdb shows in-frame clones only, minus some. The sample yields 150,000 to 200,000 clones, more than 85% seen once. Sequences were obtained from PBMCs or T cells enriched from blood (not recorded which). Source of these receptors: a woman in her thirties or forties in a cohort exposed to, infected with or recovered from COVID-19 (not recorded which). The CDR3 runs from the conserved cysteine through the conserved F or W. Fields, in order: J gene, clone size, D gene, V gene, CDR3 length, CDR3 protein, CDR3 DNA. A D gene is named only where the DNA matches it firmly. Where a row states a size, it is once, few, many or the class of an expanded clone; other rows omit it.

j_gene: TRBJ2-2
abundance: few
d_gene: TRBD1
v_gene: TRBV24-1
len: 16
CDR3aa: CATRGRTGDTPGELFF
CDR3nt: TGTGCCACCAGGGGAAGGACAGGGGATACACCCGGGGAGCTGTTTTTT

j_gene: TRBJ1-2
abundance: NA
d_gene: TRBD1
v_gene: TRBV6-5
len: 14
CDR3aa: CASSLGTGEVGYTF
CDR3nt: TGTGCCAGCAGCCTAGGAACAGGGGAGGTTGGCTACACCTTC

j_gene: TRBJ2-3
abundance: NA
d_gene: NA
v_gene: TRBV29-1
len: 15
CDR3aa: CSVEEGRGRTDTQYF
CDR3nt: TGCAGCGTTGAAGAAGGGCGGGGTCGCACAGATACGCAGTATTTT

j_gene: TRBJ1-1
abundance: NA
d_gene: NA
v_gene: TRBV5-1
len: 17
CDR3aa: CASSSTARGQLNTEAFF
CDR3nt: TGCGCCAGCAGCTCCACTGCTCGGGGACAACTGAACACTGAAGCTTTCTTT

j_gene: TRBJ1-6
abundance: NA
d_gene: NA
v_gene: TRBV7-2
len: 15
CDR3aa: CASSLGATSYSPLHF
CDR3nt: TGTGCCAGCAGCTTAGGGGCAACCTCTTATTCACCCCTCCACTTT

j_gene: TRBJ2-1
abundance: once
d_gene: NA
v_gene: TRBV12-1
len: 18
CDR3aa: CASSFGDWEREGQSEQFF
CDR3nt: TGTGCCAGCAGCTTTGGGGACTGGGAGCGGGAGGGCCAGAGTGAGCAGTTCTTC

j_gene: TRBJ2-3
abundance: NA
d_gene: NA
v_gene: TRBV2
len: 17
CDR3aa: CASRRHLSDSPTDTQYF
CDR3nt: TGTGCCAGCAGACGACACCTTAGCGACTCCCCCACAGATACGCAGTATTTT

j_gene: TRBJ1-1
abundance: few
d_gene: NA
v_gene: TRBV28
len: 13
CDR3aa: CASSGATPGGAFF
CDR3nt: TGTGCCAGCAGTGGGGCCACTCCTGGGGGGGCTTTCTTT

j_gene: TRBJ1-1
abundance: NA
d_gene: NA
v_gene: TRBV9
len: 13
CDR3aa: CASSQEVNTEAFF
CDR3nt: TGTGCCAGCAGTCAGGAGGTGAACACTGAAGCTTTCTTT

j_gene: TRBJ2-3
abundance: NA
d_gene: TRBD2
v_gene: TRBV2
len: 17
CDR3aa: CASRPGLAGGLTDTQYF
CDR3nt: TGTGCCAGCAGGCCGGGACTAGCGGGAGGGCTCACAGATACGCAGTATTTT

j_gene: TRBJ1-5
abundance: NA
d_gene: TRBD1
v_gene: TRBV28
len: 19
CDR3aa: CASSLMGRAGGRGYQPQHF
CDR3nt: TGTGCCAGCAGTTTAATGGGGAGGGCAGGGGGCCGGGGTTATCAGCCCCAGCATTTT

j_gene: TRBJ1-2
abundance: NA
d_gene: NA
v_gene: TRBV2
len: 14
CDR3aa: CASSDSGVVRGYTF
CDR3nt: TGTGCCAGCAGTGATTCGGGGGTAGTTCGCGGCTACACCTTC

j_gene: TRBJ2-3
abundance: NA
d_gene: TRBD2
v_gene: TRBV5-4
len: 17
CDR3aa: CASSAGTSGRGTDTQYF
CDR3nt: TGTGCCAGCAGCGCCGGGACTAGCGGGAGGGGAACAGATACGCAGTATTTT

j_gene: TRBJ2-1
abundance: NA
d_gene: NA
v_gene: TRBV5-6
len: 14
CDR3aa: CASSFIFRGNEQFF
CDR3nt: TGTGCCAGCAGCTTCATCTTCCGGGGCAATGAGCAGTTCTTC

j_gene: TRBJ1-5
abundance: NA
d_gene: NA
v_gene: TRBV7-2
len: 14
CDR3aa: CASSPGVRNQPQHF
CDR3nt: TGTGCCAGCAGCCCAGGGGTACGCAATCAGCCCCAGCATTTT

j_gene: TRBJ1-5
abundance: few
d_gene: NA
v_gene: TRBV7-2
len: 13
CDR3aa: CASSFPGNQPQHF
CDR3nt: TGTGCCAGCAGCTTCCCGGGAAATCAGCCCCAGCATTTT

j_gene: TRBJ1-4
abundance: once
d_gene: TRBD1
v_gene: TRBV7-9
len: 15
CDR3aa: CASSSGTGLNEKLFF
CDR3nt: TGTGCCAGCAGCTCGGGGACAGGGCTTAATGAAAAACTGTTTTTT

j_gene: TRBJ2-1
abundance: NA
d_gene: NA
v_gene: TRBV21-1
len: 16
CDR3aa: CASSKAGAGSYNEQFF
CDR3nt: TGTGCCAGCAGCAAAGCGGGGGCCGGCTCCTACAATGAGCAGTTCTTC

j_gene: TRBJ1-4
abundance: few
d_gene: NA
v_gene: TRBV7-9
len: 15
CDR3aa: CASSPLTGMAAKLFF
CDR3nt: TGTGCCAGCAGCCCGCTTACAGGGATGGCTGCAAAACTGTTTTTT

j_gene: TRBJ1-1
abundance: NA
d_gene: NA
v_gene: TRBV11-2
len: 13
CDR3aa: CASIPVGGTEAFF
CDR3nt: TGTGCCAGCATCCCCGTCGGGGGAACTGAAGCTTTCTTT

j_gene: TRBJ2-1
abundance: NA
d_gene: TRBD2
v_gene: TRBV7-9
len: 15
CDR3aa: CASSLVLAGRGEQFF
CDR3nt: TGTGCCAGCAGCCTCGTACTAGCGGGGAGAGGAGAGCAGTTCTTC

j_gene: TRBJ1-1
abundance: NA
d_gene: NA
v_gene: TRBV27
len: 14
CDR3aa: CASGPERANTEAFF
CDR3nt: TGTGCCAGCGGACCGGAGAGGGCGAACACTGAAGCTTTCTTT

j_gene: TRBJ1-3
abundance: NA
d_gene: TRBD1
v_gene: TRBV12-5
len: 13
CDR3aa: CASGPGGGNTIYF
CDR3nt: TGTGCTAGTGGCCCAGGGGGTGGAAACACCATATATTTT

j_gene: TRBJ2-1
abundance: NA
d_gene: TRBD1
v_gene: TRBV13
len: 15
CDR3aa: CASSSRDRGYNEQFF
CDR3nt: TGTGCCAGCAGCTCCCGGGACAGGGGATACAATGAGCAGTTCTTC

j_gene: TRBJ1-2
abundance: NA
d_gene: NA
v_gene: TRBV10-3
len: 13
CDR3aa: CAISGPTGYGYTF
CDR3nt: TGTGCCATCAGTGGTCCAACAGGGTACGGCTACACCTTC

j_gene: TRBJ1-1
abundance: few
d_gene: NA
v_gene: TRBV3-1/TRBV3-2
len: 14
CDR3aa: CASSHFAEKREAFF
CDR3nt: TGTGCCAGCAGCCATTTCGCGGAAAAACGGGAAGCTTTCTTT

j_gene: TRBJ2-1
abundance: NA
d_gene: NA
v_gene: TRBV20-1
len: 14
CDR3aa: CSASLLILWNEQFF
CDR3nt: TGCAGTGCTAGTTTACTGATCCTTTGGAATGAGCAGTTCTTC

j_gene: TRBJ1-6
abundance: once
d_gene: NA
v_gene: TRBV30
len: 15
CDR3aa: CAWSVELSSNSPLHF
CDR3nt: TGTGCCTGGAGTGTCGAACTTTCTTCTAATTCACCCCTCCACTTT

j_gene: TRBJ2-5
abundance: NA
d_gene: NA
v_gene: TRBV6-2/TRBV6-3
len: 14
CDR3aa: CASSYSLAQETQYF
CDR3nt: TGTGCCAGCAGTTACTCGCTAGCCCAAGAGACCCAGTACTTC

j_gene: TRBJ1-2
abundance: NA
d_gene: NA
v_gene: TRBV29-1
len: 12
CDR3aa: CSVIGQKYGYTF
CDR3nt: TGCAGCGTGATTGGACAAAAGTATGGCTACACCTTC

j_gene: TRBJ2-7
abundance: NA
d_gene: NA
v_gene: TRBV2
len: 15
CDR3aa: CASSEAGQASYEQYF
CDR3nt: TGTGCCAGCAGTGAAGCGGGGCAGGCGTCCTACGAGCAGTACTTC

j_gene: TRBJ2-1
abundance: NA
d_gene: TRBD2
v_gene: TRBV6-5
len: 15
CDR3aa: CASRASGRNRNEQFF
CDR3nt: TGTGCCAGCAGGGCTAGCGGGCGTAATCGGAATGAGCAGTTCTTC

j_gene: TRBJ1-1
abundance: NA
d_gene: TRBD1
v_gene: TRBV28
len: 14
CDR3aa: CASSLLTGDTEAFF
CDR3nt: TGTGCCAGCAGTTTGTTGACAGGGGACACTGAAGCTTTCTTT

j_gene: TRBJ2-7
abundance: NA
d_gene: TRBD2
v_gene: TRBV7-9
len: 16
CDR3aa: CASSLAEAGGSYEQYF
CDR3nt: TGCGCCAGCAGCTTAGCGGAGGCGGGGGGCTCCTACGAGCAGTACTTC

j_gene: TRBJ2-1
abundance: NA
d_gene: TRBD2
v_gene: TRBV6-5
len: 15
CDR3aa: CASTAGREIYNEQFF
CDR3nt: TGTGCCAGCACCGCGGGGCGGGAGATCTACAATGAGCAGTTCTTC

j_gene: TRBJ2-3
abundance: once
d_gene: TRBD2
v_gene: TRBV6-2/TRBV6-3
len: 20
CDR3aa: CASSTTWTSGRSRGTDTQYF
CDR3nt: TGTGCCAGCAGTACCACTTGGACTAGCGGGAGGTCCAGGGGCACAGATACGCAGTATTTT

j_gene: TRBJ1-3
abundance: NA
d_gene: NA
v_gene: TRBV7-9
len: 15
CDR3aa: CASSVGVTSGNTIYF
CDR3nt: TGTGCCAGCAGCGTCGGGGTTACCTCTGGAAACACCATATATTTT

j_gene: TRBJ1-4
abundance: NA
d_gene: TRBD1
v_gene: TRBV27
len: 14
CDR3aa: CASSQTGGGEKLFF
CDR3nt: TGTGCCAGCAGCCAGACAGGGGGCGGAGAAAAACTGTTTTTT

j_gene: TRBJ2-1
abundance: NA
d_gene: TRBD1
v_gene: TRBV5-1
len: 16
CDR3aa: CASSLEPGGSYNEQFF
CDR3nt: TGCGCCAGCAGCTTGGAACCAGGGGGCAGCTACAATGAGCAGTTCTTC

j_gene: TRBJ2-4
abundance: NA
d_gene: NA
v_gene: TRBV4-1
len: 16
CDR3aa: CASSQERQGAKNIQYF
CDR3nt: TGCGCCAGCAGCCAAGAAAGGCAGGGGGCCAAAAACATTCAGTACTTC

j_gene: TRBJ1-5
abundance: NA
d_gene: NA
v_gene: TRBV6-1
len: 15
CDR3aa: CASSERQEAYQPQHF
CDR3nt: TGTGCCAGCAGTGAAAGACAGGAGGCTTATCAGCCCCAGCATTTT

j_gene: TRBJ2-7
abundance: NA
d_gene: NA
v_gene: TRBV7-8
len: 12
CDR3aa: CASSWAPYEQYF
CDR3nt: TGTGCCAGCAGCTGGGCTCCCTACGAGCAGTACTTC

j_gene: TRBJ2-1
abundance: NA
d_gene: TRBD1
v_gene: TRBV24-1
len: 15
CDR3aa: CATSDFGTGSDEQFF
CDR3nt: TGTGCCACCAGTGATTTTGGGACAGGGTCGGATGAGCAGTTCTTC

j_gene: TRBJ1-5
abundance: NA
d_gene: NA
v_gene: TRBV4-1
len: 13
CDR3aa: CASSQGLVQPQHF
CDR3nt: TGCGCCAGCAGCCAAGGTCTAGTCCAGCCCCAGCATTTT

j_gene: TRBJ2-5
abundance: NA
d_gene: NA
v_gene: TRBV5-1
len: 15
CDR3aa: CASSLSAGAEGAQYF
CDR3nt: TGCGCCAGCAGCTTGTCGGCAGGGGCCGAAGGGGCCCAGTACTTC

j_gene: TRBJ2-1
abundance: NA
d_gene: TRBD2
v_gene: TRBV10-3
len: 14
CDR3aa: CAINPHGGAGEQFF
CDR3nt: TGTGCCATCAACCCTCACGGGGGGGCGGGTGAGCAGTTCTTC

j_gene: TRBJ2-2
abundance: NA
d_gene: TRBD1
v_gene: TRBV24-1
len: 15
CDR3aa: CATSVDRGPTGELFF
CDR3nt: TGTGCCACCAGTGTCGACAGGGGGCCCACCGGGGAGCTGTTTTTT

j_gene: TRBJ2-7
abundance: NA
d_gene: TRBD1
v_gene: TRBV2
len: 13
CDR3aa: CASSGTGGYEQYF
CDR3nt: TGTGCCAGCAGCGGGACAGGGGGCTACGAGCAGTACTTC

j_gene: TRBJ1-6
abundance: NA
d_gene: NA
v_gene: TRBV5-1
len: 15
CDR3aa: CASSLSPGDNSPLHF
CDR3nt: TGCGCCAGCAGCTTGAGTCCAGGGGATAATTCACCCCTCCACTTT

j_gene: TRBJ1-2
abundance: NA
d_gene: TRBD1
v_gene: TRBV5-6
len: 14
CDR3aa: CASSLGTGGHGYTF
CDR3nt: TGTGCCAGCAGCTTGGGGACAGGGGGCCATGGCTACACCTTC

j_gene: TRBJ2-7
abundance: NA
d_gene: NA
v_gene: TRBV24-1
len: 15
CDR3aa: CATSDSGDSTYEQYF
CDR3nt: TGTGCCACCAGTGACTCAGGGGATTCGACCTACGAGCAGTACTTC

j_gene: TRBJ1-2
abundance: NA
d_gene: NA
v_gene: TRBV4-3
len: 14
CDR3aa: CASSQLTADYGYTF
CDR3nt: TGCGCCAGCAGCCAGCTTACAGCTGACTATGGCTACACCTTC

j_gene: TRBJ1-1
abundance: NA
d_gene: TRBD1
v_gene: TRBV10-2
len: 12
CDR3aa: CASSQTGAEAFF
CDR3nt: TGCGCCAGCAGTCAGACAGGGGCTGAAGCTTTCTTT

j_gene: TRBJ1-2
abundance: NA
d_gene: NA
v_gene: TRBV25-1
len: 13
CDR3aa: CASSGLGFYGYTF
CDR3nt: TGTGCCAGCAGTGGCCTCGGGTTTTATGGCTACACCTTC

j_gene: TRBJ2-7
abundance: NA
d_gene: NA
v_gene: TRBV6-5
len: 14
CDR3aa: CASRGLGHGDEQYF
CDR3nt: TGTGCCAGCAGGGGGTTGGGACATGGGGACGAGCAGTACTTC

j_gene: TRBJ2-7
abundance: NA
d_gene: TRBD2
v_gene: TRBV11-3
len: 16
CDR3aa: CASSLVLAGGPHEQYF
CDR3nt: TGTGCCAGCAGCTTAGTATTGGCGGGAGGGCCCCACGAGCAGTACTTC

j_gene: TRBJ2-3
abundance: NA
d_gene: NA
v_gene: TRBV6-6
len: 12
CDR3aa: CASRQGSDTQYF
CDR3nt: TGTGCCAGCAGACAGGGTTCCGATACGCAGTATTTT

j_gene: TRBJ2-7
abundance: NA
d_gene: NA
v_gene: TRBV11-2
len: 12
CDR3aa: CASNLGEYEQYF
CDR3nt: TGTGCCAGCAACCTTGGGGAGTACGAGCAGTACTTC

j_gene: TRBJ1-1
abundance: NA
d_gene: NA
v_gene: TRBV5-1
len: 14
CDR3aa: CASSFEGWDTEAFF
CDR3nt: TGCGCCAGCAGCTTTGAGGGCTGGGACACTGAAGCTTTCTTT

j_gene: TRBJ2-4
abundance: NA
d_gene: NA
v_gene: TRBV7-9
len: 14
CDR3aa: CASSLTGAKNIQYF
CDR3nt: TGTGCCAGCAGCTTAACCGGGGCCAAAAACATTCAGTACTTC